Listed below are T cell receptor beta chains from one sample, sequenced in a study of chemoradiotherapy in HPV16-positive cancers. Clones were sequenced by immunoSEQ multiplex PCR, and TCRdb holds only the in-frame ones, with some missing. The sample includes just over 8,500 clones, approximately 79% seen only once; the top ten take around 8.6%. The specimen was collected from a patient who underwent chemoradiotherapy. Source of these receptors: a human donor with HPV-associated anogenital cancer. The CDR3 runs from the conserved cysteine through the conserved F or W. A D gene is named only where the DNA matches it firmly. Not every row has a clone size; where given, it reads once, few, many or a size class.

clone size	V gene	D gene	J gene	CDR3 DNA	CDR3 protein
-	TRBV4-2	-	TRBJ2-7	TGTGCCAGCAGCCAAGATGTACCCACCTACGAGCAGTACTTC	CASSQDVPTYEQYF
-	TRBV5-1	-	TRBJ2-7	TGCGCCAGCAGCTTGTCCCGCTCCTACGAGCAGTACTTC	CASSLSRSYEQYF
-	TRBV30	TRBD1	TRBJ1-4	TGTGCCTGGAGTGGGAAGGGGGCGTGGGAAAAACTGTTTTTT	CAWSGKGAWEKLFF
-	TRBV14	-	TRBJ2-3	TGTGCCAGCAGTCAACAGTTAACAGATACGCAGTATTTT	CASSQQLTDTQYF
-	TRBV6-5	-	TRBJ2-5	TGTGCCAGCAGTTCCGCCGACGGGACTCCGGAGACCCAGTACTTC	CASSSADGTPETQYF
once	TRBV6-4	TRBD2	TRBJ2-1	TGTGCCAGCAGTGACTCGAGTCTAGCGGGAGTTAATGAGCAGTTCTTC	CASSDSSLAGVNEQFF
-	TRBV28	TRBD2	TRBJ2-1	TGTGCCAGCAGGGGGACTAGCGGGATTGAGCAGTTCTTC	CASRGTSGIEQFF
few	TRBV7-2	TRBD2	TRBJ2-1	TGTGCCAGCAGCTTAGGACTAGCGGGGGCCCAAGGGCAGTTCTTC	CASSLGLAGAQGQFF
few	TRBV6-5	TRBD2	TRBJ2-5	TGTGCCAGCAGTTATACTAGCGGGAGTTCAGAGACCCAGTACTTC	CASSYTSGSSETQYF
-	TRBV15	TRBD2	TRBJ2-7	TGTGCCACCAGCAAAGTAAGGCTAGCGGGTGATAACGAGCAGTACTTC	CATSKVRLAGDNEQYF
-	TRBV20-1	-	TRBJ2-1	TGCAGTGCCAAGGACTACAATGAGCAGTTCTTC	CSAKDYNEQFF
-	TRBV29-1	-	TRBJ2-2	TGCAGCGTTGACGACACCGGGGAGCTGTTTTTT	CSVDDTGELFF
-	TRBV6-1	-	TRBJ2-1	TGTGCCAGCAGTCAATACGGGTCCTACAATGAGCAGTTCTTC	CASSQYGSYNEQFF
-	TRBV28	TRBD1	TRBJ2-5	TGTGCCAGCAGTTTGAGAGGGGGCGAGGTAGAGACCCAGTACTTC	CASSLRGGEVETQYF
-	TRBV7-3	-	TRBJ2-3	TGTGCCAGCAGCTTAACGAAGGGGGAGGGCACAGATACGCAGTATTTT	CASSLTKGEGTDTQYF
-	TRBV5-1	-	TRBJ2-3	TGCGCCAGCAGCCCCCGTCCTATGGATACGCAGTATTTT	CASSPRPMDTQYF
-	TRBV2	-	TRBJ2-3	TGTGCCAGCAGTGGGTCATCTAGCACAGATACGCAGTATTTT	CASSGSSSTDTQYF
few	TRBV5-1	-	TRBJ2-6	TGCGCCAGCAGCTTGGCCGGTACTGGGGCCAACGTCCTGACTTTC	CASSLAGTGANVLTF
few	TRBV6-1	TRBD2	TRBJ2-4	TGTGCCAGCAGTGAAGGGCTAGCGGGAGCGAACATTCAGTACTTC	CASSEGLAGANIQYF
-	TRBV6-1	TRBD2	TRBJ2-1	TGTGCCAGCAGCCAATCACTAGCGGGAGGCGATGAGCAGTTCTTC	CASSQSLAGGDEQFF
-	TRBV2	-	TRBJ2-1	TGTGCCAGCAGGGAGACAACGCGACCCTACAATGAGCAGTTCTTC	CASRETTRPYNEQFF
-	TRBV4-1	-	TRBJ2-1	TGCGCCAGCAGCAGAGGGGGTTTTCTCGCTTCGGCGAATGAGCAGTTCTTC	CASSRGGFLASANEQFF
-	TRBV5-1	-	TRBJ2-5	TGCGCCAGCAGCCCACCCGGCCTTACTAGGTCAGGGGAGACCCAGTACTTC	CASSPPGLTRSGETQYF
-	TRBV27	-	TRBJ1-4	TGTGCCAGCAGTTTATCGCAGGGGCCAGGGGAAAAACTGTTTTTT	CASSLSQGPGEKLFF
few	TRBV28	TRBD1	TRBJ1-5	TGTGCCAGCACAAAGCCACAGGGGGCCATTGGCAATCAGCCCCAGCATTTT	CASTKPQGAIGNQPQHF
once	TRBV5-6	-	TRBJ1-4	TGTGCCAGCAGCACGGACACCTCTAATGAAAAACTGTTTTTT	CASSTDTSNEKLFF
-	TRBV5-1	TRBD1	TRBJ1-2	TGCGCCAGCAGCTCCACGACAGGGGGCGTCTATGGCTACACCTTC	CASSSTTGGVYGYTF
-	TRBV4-1	TRBD2	TRBJ2-1	TGCGCCAGCAGCCAATTAGCGGGAGGGCCCTACAATGAGCAGTTCTTC	CASSQLAGGPYNEQFF
once	TRBV5-1	-	TRBJ1-1	TGCGCCAGCAGTAACGGGATAATGAACACTGAAGCTTTCTTT	CASSNGIMNTEAFF
-	TRBV6-5	-	TRBJ2-2	TGTGCCAGCAGGGCGGACTCGTGGACCGGGGAGCTGTTTTTT	CASRADSWTGELFF
-	TRBV5-1	-	TRBJ2-2	TGCGCCAGCAGCTTGGACGGGGGTACCGGGGAGCTGTTTTTT	CASSLDGGTGELFF